This TCR beta chain was captured in a study of T cell responses to AZD1222 COVID-19 vaccine. Overall study findings and caveats: The span of vaccine-associated CD4 TCRs extended across spike, with dominance at 160-218 and 743-854. Every sample of the repertoires postdated the peak T cell response. Donors were chiefly white British, with a greater number of females, and clonal diversity was perhaps underestimated.

This CDR3 has 14 amino acids. In germline, CDR1 is SGHTA, CDR2 FQGNSA. The V segment lost 4 bases and the J segment 8 bases; nucleotides outside the gene matches: 7. On this clone: As yet, its antigen is unknown.

The assay was immunoSEQ multiplex PCR, and TCRdb's table has in-frame clones only and misses some. The sample has 65,000 to 80,000 clones, 88% seen once. The receptor was isolated from an adult who received the MenACWY meningococcal vaccine as a control. The chain combines TRBV7-2 with TRBJ1-4, with 7 nucleotides matching TRBD1. The specimen was peripheral blood, collected 28 days after the second dose of the MenACWY control vaccine. Here the CDR3 DNA reads TGTGCCAGCAGCTCGACAGGGCTGACGGAAAAACTGTTTTTT. It specifies CASSSTGLTEKLFF.